The rows below give T cell receptor beta chains drawn from one sample of a study of T cell changes during pregnancy in multiple sclerosis. Libraries were prepared by immunoSEQ multiplex PCR; TCRdb keeps only in-frame clonotypes and omits some of them. The table has fewer than 45,000 clones, about 89% seen once; the top ten hold roughly 0.45%. Source: CD4+ T cells from peripheral blood mononuclear cells, taken in the third trimester of pregnancy. Every receptor here comes from a female donor in good health, enrolled as a control in a pregnancy study. CDR3s include the opening cysteine and the closing phenylalanine or tryptophan. The D gene is left open where the match is weak. Size is stated for part of the rows, as once, few or many counts, or as a class when the clone is expanded.

TRBJ2-2	TRBV11-1	once	TRBD1	TGTGCCAGCAGCGTTCGGGACAGGGGGAACACCGGGGAGCTGTTTTTT	CASSVRDRGNTGELFF
TRBJ1-2	TRBV15	NA	TRBD1	TGTGCCACCAGGGGAAGCGGGACAGGGAGGAACTATGGCTACACCTTC	CATRGSGTGRNYGYTF
TRBJ2-2	TRBV23-1	NA	NA	TGCGCCAGCCTCCCTCTCCGGGGACAAACGAGCACCGGGGAGCTGTTTTTT	CASLPLRGQTSTGELFF
TRBJ1-2	TRBV9	NA	NA	TGTGCCAGCAGCGCGGACAGCCGAAGCTATGGCTACACCTTC	CASSADSRSYGYTF
TRBJ2-5	TRBV9	NA	NA	TGTGCCAGCAGCGCTAATAGCGTTCAAGAGACCCAGTACTTC	CASSANSVQETQYF
TRBJ1-3	TRBV5-4	NA	TRBD1	TGTGCCAGCAGCACCGATTCCAGGGGGCATGGAAACACCATATATTTT	CASSTDSRGHGNTIYF
TRBJ1-3	TRBV6-1	NA	NA	TGTGCCAGCACCCCGATGGGAGGGCCTGGAAACACCATATATTTT	CASTPMGGPGNTIYF
TRBJ1-1	TRBV6-1	NA	NA	TGTGCCATTTTCGACACTGAAGCTTTCTTT	CAIFDTEAFF
TRBJ2-7	TRBV27	NA	TRBD2	TGTGCCAGCGGTAGCCTCTCCGCGGGAGAGCGGAACGAGCAGTACTTC	CASGSLSAGERNEQYF
TRBJ2-5	TRBV10-3	NA	NA	TGTGCCATCAGTGTTGAGGTTGTGGAGACCCAGTACTTC	CAISVEVVETQYF
TRBJ2-2	TRBV28	NA	TRBD1	TGTGCCAGCAGGGGGACAGGGGGAACCGGGGAGCTGTTTTTT	CASRGTGGTGELFF
TRBJ2-5	TRBV9	NA	TRBD2	TGTGCCAGCAGCCTCCGAGGGGGAACTAGCGGGGAAGAGACCCAGTACTTC	CASSLRGGTSGEETQYF
TRBJ1-4	TRBV30	NA	NA	TGTGCCTGGAGTGCCTATGAAAAACTGTTTTTT	CAWSAYEKLFF
TRBJ2-5	TRBV7-6	NA	NA	TGTGCCAGCAGCCCTAGCGCAACACCGAGGGAGACCCAGTACTTC	CASSPSATPRETQYF
TRBJ1-3	TRBV19	NA	NA	TGTGCCAGTAGTATCAGCGGAGCTGGAAACACCATATATTTT	CASSISGAGNTIYF
TRBJ2-1	TRBV5-4	NA	TRBD1	TGTGCCAGCAGCTTCGCGACAGGGTTTTACAATGAGCAGTTCTTC	CASSFATGFYNEQFF
TRBJ1-4	TRBV4-1	NA	NA	TGCGCCAGCAGCCGGACGACAGGACGAACGACTAATGAAAAACTGTTTTTT	CASSRTTGRTTNEKLFF
TRBJ2-3	TRBV2	NA	TRBD2	TGTGCCAGCAGCGGACTAGCGCCCACAGATACGCAGTATTTT	CASSGLAPTDTQYF
TRBJ1-1	TRBV5-6	NA	TRBD1	TGTGCCAGCAGCTCCTTGGGGCAGGGGGCGTCGGACACTGAAGCTTTCTTT	CASSSLGQGASDTEAFF
TRBJ2-2	TRBV7-2	NA	TRBD2	TGTGCCAGCAGCTTACGGACTAGCGGGGATACCGGGGAGCTGTTTTTT	CASSLRTSGDTGELFF
TRBJ1-2	TRBV2	NA	TRBD1	TGTGCCAGCCAACAGGGGAACTATGGCTACACCTTC	CASQQGNYGYTF
TRBJ2-1	TRBV9	NA	NA	TGTGCCAGCAGTGAGGTCACTAGTAACTACAATGAGCAGTTCTTC	CASSEVTSNYNEQFF
TRBJ2-5	TRBV18	NA	TRBD2	TGTGCCAGCTCCGGCGGGGGAGGTGAGACCCAGTACTTC	CASSGGGGETQYF
TRBJ2-3	TRBV7-8	NA	NA	TGTGCCAGCAGCTTCGGCGGGACCCTCACAGATACGCAGTATTTT	CASSFGGTLTDTQYF
TRBJ2-7	TRBV4-2	NA	TRBD2	TGTGCCAGCAGCCGCAACTCGGGACTAGCGGGAGGGGGGTACGAGCAGTACTTC	CASSRNSGLAGGGYEQYF
TRBJ2-5	TRBV6-5	once	NA	TGTGCCAGCAGTTACGAGACAGGCAAAGAGACCCAGTACTTC	CASSYETGKETQYF
TRBJ2-7	TRBV4-3	NA	TRBD2	TGCGCCAGCAGCCAAGTCGGACCCCAGCGGGAGCTCGACGAGCAGTACTTC	CASSQVGPQRELDEQYF
TRBJ1-2	TRBV7-2	NA	NA	TGTGCCAGCAGCTTAGCCCCTCTAGGGGCCTATGGCTACACCTTC	CASSLAPLGAYGYTF
TRBJ1-4	TRBV18	few	NA	TGTGCCAGCTCACCAGACACCGAGGGTGAAAAACTGTTTTTT	CASSPDTEGEKLFF
TRBJ2-7	TRBV2	NA	NA	TGTGCCAGCAGTGATGCGGCAGGGCGAGGCGAGCAGTACTTC	CASSDAAGRGEQYF
TRBJ1-1	TRBV29-1	NA	NA	TGCAGCGTTGGGGAGGACCGCCACACTGAAGCTTTCTTT	CSVGEDRHTEAFF
TRBJ1-4	TRBV5-1	NA	TRBD1	TGCGCCAGCAGGGGACAGAGTAATGAAAAACTGTTTTTT	CASRGQSNEKLFF
TRBJ1-1	TRBV28	NA	NA	TGTGCCAGCAGTTGGCTGGGGGGAAGGACTGAAGCTTTCTTT	CASSWLGGRTEAFF
TRBJ2-3	TRBV9	NA	NA	TGTGCCAGCAGCATCACGGGAGCGGCGACAGATACGCAGTATTTT	CASSITGAATDTQYF
TRBJ1-3	TRBV6-5	NA	NA	TGTGCCAGCAGTCCAGGTCCATTTGGAAACACCATATATTTT	CASSPGPFGNTIYF
TRBJ2-4	TRBV19	NA	TRBD2	TGTGCCAGTCGGGGTGGAGGGACTAGTAACATTCAGTACTTC	CASRGGGTSNIQYF
TRBJ2-5	TRBV9	NA	NA	TGTGCCAGCAGCGTAGAGCCTCGGGGAGGAGAGACCCAGTACTTC	CASSVEPRGGETQYF
TRBJ2-5	TRBV20-1	NA	NA	TGCAGTGCTAGACTCCAGGGGACCCAGTACTTC	CSARLQGTQYF
TRBJ2-3	TRBV27	NA	NA	TGTGCCAGCAGTTTAACGGCGGAGGATACGCAGTATTTT	CASSLTAEDTQYF
TRBJ2-1	TRBV30	NA	NA	TGTGCCTGGAGTTTGCGTAGCAATGAGCAGTTCTTC	CAWSLRSNEQFF
TRBJ2-3	TRBV5-8	once	TRBD1	TGTGCCAGCAGCTTGGCAGGGGGAGCAGATACGCAGTATTTT	CASSLAGGADTQYF
TRBJ1-4	TRBV2	NA	NA	TGTGCCAGCATTAGAGACAGGAATAATGAAAAACTGTTTTTT	CASIRDRNNEKLFF
TRBJ1-3	TRBV30	NA	NA	TGTGCCTGGAGTGTAAGGGTGTCGGGATCTGGAAACACCATATATTTT	CAWSVRVSGSGNTIYF
TRBJ2-2	TRBV15	once	TRBD1	TGTGCCACCAGGACAGGGGGCTTGGGGGAGCTGTTTTTT	CATRTGGLGELFF